The 24 T cell receptor beta chains listed next were all sequenced from one sample in a study of cytomegalovirus exposure and HLA in healthy donors (TCRdb year 2017). Library prep was done by the immunoSEQ multiplex PCR assay. For the multiplex PCR, a mixture combining 60 forward primers for TCR Vbeta segments and 13 reverse primers for TCR Jbeta segments was used. The table was pulled from immuneACCESS by TCRdb, which kept in-frame rearrangements only. Such tables lose some clones; where checked, under half of the loss comes from unresolved V genes, and the rest has no known cause. This sample holds roughly 190,000 clones; roughly 80% were observed only once. The top ten hold roughly 2% of the sample. The specimen was PBMCs. These receptor sequences come from a woman in her 30s in good health and CMV-seropositive.

The chain links TRBV5-1 to TRBJ1-1, with D possibly TRBD1 on 5 matching bases. V shed 4 bases and J shed 2 bases, with 15 bases lying between them. Per germline, CDR1 SGHRS and CDR2 YFSETQ. There are 15 residues in the CDR3. The CDR3 region has the DNA TGCGCCAGCAGCACACTGGGGCAGAGAAACACTGAAGCTTTCTTT. It specifies CASSTLGQRNTEAFF. Drawing the rest from reference TRBV5-1 and TRBJ1-1, the complete variable domain is KAGVTQTPRYLIKTRGQQVTLSCSPISGHRSVSWYQQTPGQGLQFLFEYFSETQRNKGNFPGRFSGRQFSNSRSEMNVSTLELGDSALYLCASSTLGQRNTEAFFGQGTRLTVV.

To note about this clone: Its ends do not fully match the called genes, so a read error is possible. This chain links TRBV7-2 with TRBJ2-7; 9 nucleotides match TRBD2. This CDR3 is 14 amino acids long. CDR1 and CDR2 from the germline V gene are SGHTA and FQGNSA. The DNA for the CDR3 is TGTGCCAGCAGCTTAGGTCTAGCGGGGACCTACTTTTCCTTC. It specifies CASSLGLAGTYFSF. Full variable domain (outside the CDR3, taken from reference TRBV7-2 and TRBJ2-7): GAGVSQSPSNKVTEKGKDVELRCDPISGHTALYWYRQSLGQGLEFLIYFQGNSAPDKSGLPSDRFSAERTGGSVSTLTIQRTQQEDSAVYLCASSLGLAGTYFSFGPGTRLTVT.

This chain uses TRBV6-1 with TRBJ2-1, with a possible D match to TRBD2 (5 bases). The CDR3 runs to 11 residues. The V end lost 8 bases, the J end lost 6 bases, and 8 bases lay between the germline ends. Germline V lookup: CDR1 MNHNS, CDR2 SASEGT. This CDR3 is CASGRGNEQFF. Written as DNA, the CDR3 is TGTGCCAGCGGGAGAGGCAATGAGCAGTTCTTC.

V is TRBV7-9 and J is TRBJ2-7, with D perhaps matching TRBD1 (6 bases). Trimming removed 5 bases at V and 0 bases at J, with 11 bases between. Germline-derived CDR1 and CDR2 are SEHNR and FQNEAQ (reference sequence). The CDR3 covers 14 residues. CDR3 nucleotides: TGTGCCAGCAGCACTAACAGGGCCTCCTACGAGCAGTACTTC. Translated: CASSTNRASYEQYF. The full variable domain, rest sourced from reference TRBV7-9 and TRBJ2-7, is DTGVSQNPRHKITKRGQNVTFRCDPISEHNRLYWYRQTLGQGPEFLTYFQNEAQLEKSRLLSDRFSAERPKGSFSTLEIQRTEQGDSAMYLCASSTNRASYEQYFGPGTRLTVT.

This clone appeared once. The J gene is TRBJ2-7, the V gene TRBV27, with D perhaps matching TRBD1 (5 bases). CDR3 size: 15 residues. Germline CDR1 is MNHEY and CDR2 is SMNVEV (reference sequence). The V end was cut by 5 bases, the J end by 0 bases, with 14 bases between. DNA of the CDR3: TGTGCCAGCAGTCCCCAGGGCTTATTCTCCTACGAGCAGTACTTC. Translation: CASSPQGLFSYEQYF.

CDR3 in DNA: TGTGCCAGCAGAACGGGACAAGACAATGAAAAACTGTTTTTT. This translates into CASRTGQDNEKLFF. The chain carries TRBV28 and TRBJ1-4; a possible D gene is TRBD1 (6 bases). V lost 6 bases and J 5 bases, leaving 13 bases between the germline ends. CDR1 and CDR2 (germline): MDHEN, SYDVKM. The CDR3 contains 14 residues.

The gene calls are TRBV7-3 and TRBJ1-1; unclear D gene. Germline CDR1 SGHTA, CDR2 FQGTGA. V gave up 11 bases and J gave up 2 bases, with 18 bases separating them. This CDR3 contains 14 residues. The CDR3 bases are TGTGCCGGCCCCCCCCGGACTCTAAACACTGAAGCTTTCTTT. This sequence encodes CAGPPRTLNTEAFF.

The chain carries TRBV29-1 and TRBJ1-5, with 7 nucleotides matching TRBD1. The CDR3 covers 13 residues. Germline V gene sequence: CDR1 SQVTM, CDR2 ANQGSEA. J gave up 4 bases and V 4 bases, and 4 bases lay outside the gene matches. CDR3 coding DNA: TGCAGCGTTGCTGACAGGGTGAATCAGCCCCAGCATTTT. Translated, it gives CSVADRVNQPQHF.

This chain joins TRBV6-5 and TRBJ1-1; D is perhaps TRBD1 (5 bases). The ends were cut back, 4 bases at V and 0 bases at J, with 15 bases in the middle. The CDR3 is made up of 16 amino acids. CDR1 is MNHEY, CDR2 SVGAGI, per germline. The CDR3 here is CASSSHRQLMNTEAFF. CDR3 sequence (DNA): TGTGCCAGCAGTTCGCACCGACAGCTCATGAACACTGAAGCTTTCTTT.

The CDR3 DNA sequence: TGTGCCTGGGACAGGAATAATGAAAAACTGTTTTTT. As protein: CAWDRNNEKLFF. The V gene is TRBV30, the J gene TRBJ1-4, with D perhaps TRBD1 (6 bases). V dropped 5 bases and J dropped 4 bases, with 8 bases sitting between them. The V gene's germline CDR1 is GTSNPN and CDR2 SVGIG (reference sequence). This CDR3 is 12 amino acids long.

The V call is TRBV7-2, the J call TRBJ1-1; D possibly corresponds to TRBD1 (5 bases). The germline V gene has CDR1 SGHTA and CDR2 FQGNSA. The CDR3 loop spans 14 amino acids. Trimming cost V 8 bases and J 5 bases, with 18 bases left between them. The CDR3 nucleotides are TGTGCCAGCGTCCTATCCGGGGGGGAGACTGAAGCTTTCTTT. Translation: CASVLSGGETEAFF.

In this sample, this clone turned up a few times. The chain employs TRBV6-4 and TRBJ2-3; 11 bases are shared with TRBD1. The CDR3 is 13 amino acids. Germline V gene sequence: CDR1 MRHNA, CDR2 SNTAGT. Germline trimming cut 10 bases from V and 2 bases from J; bases unmatched to any gene: 2. The CDR3 loop reads CATGQGATDTQYF. The CDR3 DNA sequence: TGTGCCACTGGACAGGGGGCCACAGATACGCAGTATTTT.

The rearrangement joins TRBV5-1 to TRBJ2-5, with D possibly TRBD2 on 6 matching bases. The CDR3 has 13 residues. The germline gives CDR1 SGHRS, CDR2 YFSETQ. DNA of the CDR3: TGCGCTACCCGGAGGGATACCCAAGAGACCCAGTACTTC. Amino acid sequence: CATRRDTQETQYF. Looking up the rest from reference TRBV5-1 and TRBJ2-5 gives the full variable domain: KAGVTQTPRYLIKTRGQQVTLSCSPISGHRSVSWYQQTPGQGLQFLFEYFSETQRNKGNFPGRFSGRQFSNSRSEMNVSTLELGDSALYLCATRRDTQETQYFGPGTRLLVL.

The chain has TRBV7-2 and TRBJ1-1; possibly TRBD1 for D (5 bases). The V end was cut by 3 bases, the J end by 6 bases, with 11 bases between. CDR1 SGHTA and CDR2 FQGNSA come from the germline V gene. The CDR3 runs to 13 residues. The CDR3 nucleotides read TGTGCCAGCAGCTTCCGCAGGGTCTCTGAAGCTTTCTTT. It encodes CASSFRRVSEAFF.

CDR3 coding DNA: TGCGCCAGCAGCTTGTCGGGGGGCTACGAGCAGTACTTC. Its protein is CASSLSGGYEQYF. The chain links TRBV5-1 to TRBJ2-7; TRBD2 matches at 7 bases. The CDR3 spans 13 residues. Trimming removed 1 base from V and 3 bases from J; junction bases left unmatched: 1. In germline, CDR1 is SGHRS, CDR2 YFSETQ.

The chain couples TRBV6-1 to TRBJ2-7, with D possibly matching TRBD1 (7 bases). The germline V gene has CDR1 MNHNS and CDR2 SASEGT. The CDR3 runs 14 residues. Between the trimmed V and J ends, which lost 6 bases and 3 bases, there was a span of 15 bases. The CDR3 coding sequence is TGTGCCAGCAGGAACCGACAGGGAGGCTACGAGCAGTACTTC. Translation gives CASRNRQGGYEQYF.

This clone was observed a few times. The V gene is TRBV6-5, the J gene TRBJ1-2, with a weak D call TRBD1 (6 bases). CDR1 MNHEY and CDR2 SVGAGI come from the germline V gene. This CDR3 contains 15 residues. V was clipped by 4 bases and J by 4 bases, with 16 bases between them. CDR3 in DNA: TGTGCCAGCAGTTCCCCCGGACAGCCCGGCTATGGCTACACCTTC. This gives the protein CASSSPGQPGYGYTF.

The genes are TRBV4-3 and TRBJ2-7, with D perhaps TRBD2 (6 bases). The CDR3 runs 14 residues. Germline CDR1 LGHNA, CDR2 YSLEER. Trimming removed 4 bases from V and 2 bases from J, with 12 bases in between. CDR3 bases: TGCGCCAGCAGCCGGACGAGGGAGGCCTACGAGCAGTACTTC. Translating it yields CASSRTREAYEQYF.

This clone has just a few counts. The chain combines TRBV5-1 with TRBJ1-4; TRBD1 matches 10 bases. The germline gives CDR1 SGHRS, CDR2 YFSETQ. V lost 3 bases and J lost 8; bases outside the gene matches: 4. The CDR3 consists of 14 residues. The CDR3 coding sequence is TGCGCCAGCAGCTGGACAGGGGGACAAGAAAAACTGTTTTTT. Translation: CASSWTGGQEKLFF.

Note on this clone: At one of its ends the junction is not consistent with the germline gene, which may arise from a read error. The chain employs TRBV2 and TRBJ2-2; tentative D call: TRBD2 (5 bases). Germline lookup yields CDR1 SNHLY and CDR2 FYNNEI. This CDR3 contains 12 residues. In DNA form, the CDR3 reads TGTGCCAGCAGGCTGGGCACCGGGAAGCTGTTTTTT. It codes for CASRLGTGKLFF.

V and J are TRBV28 and TRBJ2-2; D call uncertain. V lost 1 base and J lost 0, with 6 bases in between. Germline-derived CDR1 and CDR2 are MDHEN and SYDVKM. The CDR3 consists of 15 residues. The CDR3 DNA reads as TGTGCCAGCAGTTTATTACATTCGAACACCGGGGAGCTGTTTTTT. It translates to CASSLLHSNTGELFF.

The table lists this clone with a few counts. This sequence joins TRBV6-1 and TRBJ1-1, with 7 nucleotides matching TRBD1. This CDR3 has 13 residues. In germline, CDR1 is MNHNS, CDR2 SASEGT. The J segment lost 4 bases and the V segment lost 5 bases, leaving 4 bases of the junction unmatched. CDR3 nucleotides: TGTGCCAGCAGTCCTCAGGGGGGCACTGAAGCTTTCTTT. Protein: CASSPQGGTEAFF.

The sample holds one count of this clone. CDR3 bases: TGCGCCAGCAGCATCGACACCGGGGAGCTGTTTTTT. Amino acids: CASSIDTGELFF. This chain links TRBV5-1 with TRBJ2-2; D is undetermined. CDR3 length: 12 amino acids. The ends were cut back, 4 bases at V and 3 bases at J, with 4 bases in the middle. CDR1 is SGHRS, CDR2 YFSETQ, per germline.

The chain combines TRBV5-6 with TRBJ2-7, with TRBD1 matching 9 bases. CDR1 and CDR2 from the germline V gene are SGHDT and YYEEEE. V trimming: 0 bases; J trimming: 6 bases; junction bases outside the gene matches: 7. CDR3 size: 15 residues. CDR3: CASSLVGTGRVEQYF. The DNA for the CDR3 is TGTGCCAGCAGCTTGGTGGGGACAGGGCGCGTCGAGCAGTACTTC.